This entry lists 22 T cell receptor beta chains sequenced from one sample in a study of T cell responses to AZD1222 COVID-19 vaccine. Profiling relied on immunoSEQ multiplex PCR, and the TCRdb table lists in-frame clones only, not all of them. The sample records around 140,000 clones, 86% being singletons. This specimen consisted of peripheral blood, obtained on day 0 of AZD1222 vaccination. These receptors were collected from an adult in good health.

CDR3 protein: CASSQIGRDTEAFF. The CDR3 coding sequence is TGTGCCAGCAGCCAAATTGGACGCGACACTGAAGCTTTCTTT. The gene calls are TRBV3-1 (or the pseudogene TRBV3-2) and TRBJ1-1, with D uncertain. V was clipped by 2 bases and J by 3 bases, with 10 bases between them. The germline gives CDR1 LGHDT, CDR2 YNNKEL (reference sequence). This CDR3 region has 14 residues.

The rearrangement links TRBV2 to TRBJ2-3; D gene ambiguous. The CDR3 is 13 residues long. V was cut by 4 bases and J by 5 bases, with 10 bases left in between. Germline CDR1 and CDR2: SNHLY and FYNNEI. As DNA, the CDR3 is TGTGCCAGCAGTGTCCTGGTGGGAGATACGCAGTATTTT. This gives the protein CASSVLVGDTQYF.

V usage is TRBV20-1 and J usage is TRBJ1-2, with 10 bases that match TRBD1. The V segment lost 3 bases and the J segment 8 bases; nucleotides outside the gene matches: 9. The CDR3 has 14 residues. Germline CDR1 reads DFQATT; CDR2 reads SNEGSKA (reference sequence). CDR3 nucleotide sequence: TGCAGTGCTAGTGCGACAGGGGGCGCGGGAGGCTACACCTTC. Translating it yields CSASATGGAGGYTF.

The CDR3, as DNA: TGTGCCAGCAGTACAGGGGGTTCCAATGGCTACACCTTC. It codes for CASSTGGSNGYTF. V is TRBV2 and J is TRBJ1-2; 8 nucleotides agree with TRBD1. Trimming cost V 5 bases and J 6 bases; bases outside gene matches: 5. CDR3 length: 13 amino acids. Germline V lookup: CDR1 SNHLY, CDR2 FYNNEI.

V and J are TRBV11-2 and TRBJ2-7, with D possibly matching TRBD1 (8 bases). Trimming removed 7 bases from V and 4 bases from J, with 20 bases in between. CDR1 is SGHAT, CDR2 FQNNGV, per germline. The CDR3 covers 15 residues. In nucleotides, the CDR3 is TGTGCCAGCACTTACGGGGGGACAGGACCTTACGAGCAGTACTTC. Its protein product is CASTYGGTGPYEQYF.

CDR3 DNA sequence: TGTGCCAGCAGCCCCCCCGGGGAGGCGCCCCCCTACGAGCAGTACTTC. This sequence encodes CASSPPGEAPPYEQYF. J is TRBJ2-7 and V is TRBV7-3; D is perhaps TRBD2 (6 bases). From germline, CDR1 is SGHTA and CDR2 FQGTGA. Trimming pared 5 bases from V and 2 bases from J, leaving 19 bases between. The CDR3 runs 16 residues.

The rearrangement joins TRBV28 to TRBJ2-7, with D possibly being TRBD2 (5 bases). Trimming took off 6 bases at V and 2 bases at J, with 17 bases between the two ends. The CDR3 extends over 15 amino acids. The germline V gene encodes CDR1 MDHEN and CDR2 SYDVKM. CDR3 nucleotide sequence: TGTGCCAGCAGCCCCATCGAGGGCTTAACCTACGAGCAGTACTTC. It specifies CASSPIEGLTYEQYF.

The CDR3 coding sequence is TGTGCCAGCAGCCCGACCATGAACACTGAAGCTTTCTTT. It codes for CASSPTMNTEAFF. The chain has TRBV4-2 and TRBJ1-1, with D unclear. Trimming stripped 4 bases from V and 0 bases from J, with 6 bases between. In germline, CDR1 is LGHNA, CDR2 YNFKEQ. The CDR3 totals 13 residues.

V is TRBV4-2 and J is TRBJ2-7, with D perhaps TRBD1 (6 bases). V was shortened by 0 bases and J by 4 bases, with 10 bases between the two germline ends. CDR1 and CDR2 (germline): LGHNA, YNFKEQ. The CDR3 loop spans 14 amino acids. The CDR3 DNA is TGTGCCAGCAGCCAAGACATACAGGGATACGAGCAGTACTTC. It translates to CASSQDIQGYEQYF.

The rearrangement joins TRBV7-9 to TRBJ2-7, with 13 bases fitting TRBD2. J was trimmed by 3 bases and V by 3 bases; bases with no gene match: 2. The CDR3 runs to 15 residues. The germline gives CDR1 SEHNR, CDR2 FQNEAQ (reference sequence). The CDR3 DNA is TGTGCCAGCAGCTTTACTAGCGGGGGGGTCTACGAGCAGTACTTC. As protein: CASSFTSGGVYEQYF.

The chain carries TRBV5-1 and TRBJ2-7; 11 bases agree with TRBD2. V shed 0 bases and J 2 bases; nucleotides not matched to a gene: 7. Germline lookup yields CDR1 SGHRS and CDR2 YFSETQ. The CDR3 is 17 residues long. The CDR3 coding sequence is TGCGCCAGCAGCTTGGTACCTAGCGGGGGGCAACCCTACGAGCAGTACTTC. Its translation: CASSLVPSGGQPYEQYF.

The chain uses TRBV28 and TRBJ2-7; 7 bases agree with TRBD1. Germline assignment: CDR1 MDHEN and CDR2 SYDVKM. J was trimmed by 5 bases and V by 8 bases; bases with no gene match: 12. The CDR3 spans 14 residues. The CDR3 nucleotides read TGTGCCAGCGGCTTTTCGACAGGGCTTCACGAGCAGTACTTC. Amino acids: CASGFSTGLHEQYF.

Written as DNA, the CDR3 is TGTGCCAGCAGCGGGGGGAGGTTTGGACCTTTCTTT. Translation gives CASSGGRFGPFF. The rearrangement joins TRBV3-1 (or the pseudogene TRBV3-2) to TRBJ1-1; possible D gene TRBD1, 5 bases. The V and J ends lost 5 bases and 12 bases respectively, with 16 bases between them. The CDR3 sequence is 12 residues long. CDR1 is LGHDT, CDR2 YNNKEL, per germline (reference sequence).

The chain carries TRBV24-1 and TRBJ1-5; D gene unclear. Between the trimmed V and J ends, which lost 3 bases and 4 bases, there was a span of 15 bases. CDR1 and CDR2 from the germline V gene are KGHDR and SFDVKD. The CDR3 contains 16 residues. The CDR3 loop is CATSDPAEGGNQPQHF. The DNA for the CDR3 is TGTGCCACCAGTGATCCCGCGGAGGGTGGGAATCAGCCCCAGCATTTT.

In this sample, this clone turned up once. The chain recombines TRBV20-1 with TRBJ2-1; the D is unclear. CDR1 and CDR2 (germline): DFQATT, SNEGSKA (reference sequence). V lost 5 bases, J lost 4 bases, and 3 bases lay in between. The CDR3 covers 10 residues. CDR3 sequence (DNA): TGCAGTGCTTATTACAATGAGCAGTTCTTC. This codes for CSAYYNEQFF.

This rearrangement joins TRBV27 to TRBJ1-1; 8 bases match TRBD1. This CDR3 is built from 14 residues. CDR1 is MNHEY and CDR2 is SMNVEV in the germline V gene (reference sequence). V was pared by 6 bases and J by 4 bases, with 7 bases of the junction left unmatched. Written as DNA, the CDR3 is TGTGCCAGCAGACATACAGGGGGAGGCACTGAAGCTTTCTTT. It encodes CASRHTGGGTEAFF.

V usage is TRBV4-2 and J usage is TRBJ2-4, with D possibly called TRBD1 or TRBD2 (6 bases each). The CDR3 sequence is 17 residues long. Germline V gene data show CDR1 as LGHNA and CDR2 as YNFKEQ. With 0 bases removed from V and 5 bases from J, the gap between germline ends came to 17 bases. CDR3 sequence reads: CASSQERGPVIENIQYF. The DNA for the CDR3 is TGTGCCAGCAGCCAAGAACGGGGGCCGGTTATAGAAAACATTCAGTACTTC.

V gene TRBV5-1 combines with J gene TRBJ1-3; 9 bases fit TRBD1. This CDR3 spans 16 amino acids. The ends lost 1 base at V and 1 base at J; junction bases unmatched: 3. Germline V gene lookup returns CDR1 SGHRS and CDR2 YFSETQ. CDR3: CASSLLGQGSGNTIYF. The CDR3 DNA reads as TGCGCCAGCAGCTTGTTGGGACAGGGATCTGGAAACACCATATATTTT.

The CDR3 coding sequence is TGTGCCGCCATATCCGGGGGGACCACTGAAGCTTTCTTT. It encodes CAAISGGTTEAFF. This rearrangement joins TRBV19 to TRBJ1-1; perhaps TRBD1 as D (5 bases). The CDR3 runs to 13 residues. CDR1 and CDR2 from the germline V gene are LNHDA and SQIVND (reference sequence). The ends were cut back, 11 bases at V and 4 bases at J, with 17 bases in the middle.

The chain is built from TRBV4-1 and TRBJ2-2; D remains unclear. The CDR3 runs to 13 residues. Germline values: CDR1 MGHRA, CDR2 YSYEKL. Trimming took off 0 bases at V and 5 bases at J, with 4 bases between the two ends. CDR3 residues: CASSQDRTGELFF. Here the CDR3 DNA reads TGCGCCAGCAGCCAAGATCGGACCGGGGAGCTGTTTTTT.

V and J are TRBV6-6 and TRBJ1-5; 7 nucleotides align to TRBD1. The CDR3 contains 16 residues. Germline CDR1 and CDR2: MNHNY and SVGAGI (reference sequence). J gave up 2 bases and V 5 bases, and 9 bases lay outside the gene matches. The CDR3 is CASSQNGQEGNQPQHF. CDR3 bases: TGTGCCAGCAGTCAGAACGGACAGGAGGGCAATCAGCCCCAGCATTTT.

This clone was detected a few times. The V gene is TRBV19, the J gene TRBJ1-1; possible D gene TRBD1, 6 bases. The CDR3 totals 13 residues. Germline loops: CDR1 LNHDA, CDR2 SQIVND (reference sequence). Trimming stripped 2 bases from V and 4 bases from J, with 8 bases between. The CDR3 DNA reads TGTGCCAGTAGTATAAGGGGGACCACTGAAGCTTTCTTT. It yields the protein CASSIRGTTEAFF.